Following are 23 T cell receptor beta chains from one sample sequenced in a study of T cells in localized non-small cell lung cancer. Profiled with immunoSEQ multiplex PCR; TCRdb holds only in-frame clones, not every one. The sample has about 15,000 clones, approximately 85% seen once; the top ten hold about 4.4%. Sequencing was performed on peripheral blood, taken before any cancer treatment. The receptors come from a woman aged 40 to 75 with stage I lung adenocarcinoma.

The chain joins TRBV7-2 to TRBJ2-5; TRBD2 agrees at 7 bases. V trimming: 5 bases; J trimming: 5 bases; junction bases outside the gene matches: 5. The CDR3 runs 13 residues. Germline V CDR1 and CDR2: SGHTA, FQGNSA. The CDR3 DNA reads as TGTGCCAGCAGCCGGACTAGTGAGGAGACCCAGTACTTC. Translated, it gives CASSRTSEETQYF.

The CDR3 loop is CASRPNSNEQFF. The CDR3 nucleotides read TGTGCCAGCAGACCCAACTCTAATGAGCAGTTCTTC. The V gene is TRBV6-5, the J gene TRBJ2-1; D remains ambiguous. CDR1 and CDR2 from the germline V gene are MNHEY and SVGAGI. V shed 6 bases and J shed 7 bases, with 10 bases lying between them. The CDR3 has 12 amino acids.

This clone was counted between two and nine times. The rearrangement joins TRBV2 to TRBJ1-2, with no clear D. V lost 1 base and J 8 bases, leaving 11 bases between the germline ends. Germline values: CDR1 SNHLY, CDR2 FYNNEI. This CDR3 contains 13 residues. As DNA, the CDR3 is TGTGCCAGCAGTGAAGTTCGCTCGCGGGGCTACACCTTC. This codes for CASSEVRSRGYTF.

The CDR3 loop is CASSHGLGDNEQFF. The CDR3 DNA reads as TGCGCCAGCAGCCACGGACTAGGGGACAATGAGCAGTTCTTC. The chain is built from TRBV5-1 and TRBJ2-1; 7 nucleotides match TRBD2. This CDR3 spans 14 amino acids. Germline CDR1 is SGHRS and CDR2 is YFSETQ. The V segment lost 4 bases and the J segment 5 bases; nucleotides outside the gene matches: 6.

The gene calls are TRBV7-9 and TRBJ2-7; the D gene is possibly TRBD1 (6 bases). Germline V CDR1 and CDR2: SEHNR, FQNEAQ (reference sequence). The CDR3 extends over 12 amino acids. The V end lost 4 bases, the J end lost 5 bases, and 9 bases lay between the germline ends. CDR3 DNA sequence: TGTGCCAGCAGCTCGACAGGAGACGAGCAGTACTTC. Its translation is CASSSTGDEQYF.

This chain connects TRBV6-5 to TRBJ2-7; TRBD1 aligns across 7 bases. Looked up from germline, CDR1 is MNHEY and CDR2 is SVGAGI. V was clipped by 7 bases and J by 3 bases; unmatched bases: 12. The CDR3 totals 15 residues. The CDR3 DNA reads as TGTGCCAGCAAAAGACAAAGGGACAGCGTCTACGAGCAGTACTTC. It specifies CASKRQRDSVYEQYF.

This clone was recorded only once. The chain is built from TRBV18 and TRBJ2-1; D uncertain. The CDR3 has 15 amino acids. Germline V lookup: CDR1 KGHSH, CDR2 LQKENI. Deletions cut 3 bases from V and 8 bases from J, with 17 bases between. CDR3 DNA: TGTGCCAGCTCACCTTCAGTTTCTCTATGGGATGAGCAGTTCTTC. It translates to CASSPSVSLWDEQFF.

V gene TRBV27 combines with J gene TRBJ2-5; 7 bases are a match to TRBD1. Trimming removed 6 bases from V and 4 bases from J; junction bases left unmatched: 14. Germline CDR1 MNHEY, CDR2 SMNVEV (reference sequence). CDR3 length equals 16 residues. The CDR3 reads CASSARTGLNGETQYF. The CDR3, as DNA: TGTGCCAGCAGCGCAAGGACAGGCCTGAATGGAGAGACCCAGTACTTC.

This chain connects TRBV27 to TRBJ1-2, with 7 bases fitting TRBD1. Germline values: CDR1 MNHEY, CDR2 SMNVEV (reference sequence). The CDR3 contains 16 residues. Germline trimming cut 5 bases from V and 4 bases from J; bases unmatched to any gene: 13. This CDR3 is CASSPATGQPIYGYTF. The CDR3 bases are TGTGCCAGCAGTCCCGCTACGGGACAGCCAATCTATGGCTACACCTTC.

The CDR3 region has the DNA TGTGCCAGTAGTATAGGGGACACAGCCTACAATGAGCAGTTCTTC. Its translation is CASSIGDTAYNEQFF. The V call is TRBV19, the J call TRBJ2-1; the D gene is possibly TRBD1 (6 bases). V gave up 1 base and J gave up 2 bases, with 9 bases separating them. The CDR3 consists of 15 residues. CDR1 and CDR2 from the germline V gene are LNHDA and SQIVND (reference sequence).

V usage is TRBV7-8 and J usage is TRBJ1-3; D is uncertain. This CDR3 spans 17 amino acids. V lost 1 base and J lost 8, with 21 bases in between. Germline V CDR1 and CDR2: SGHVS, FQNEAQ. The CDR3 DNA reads TGTGCCAGCAGCTTAGAGAGGCCAGGCCGAATTTTTCACACCATATATTTT. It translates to CASSLERPGRIFHTIYF.

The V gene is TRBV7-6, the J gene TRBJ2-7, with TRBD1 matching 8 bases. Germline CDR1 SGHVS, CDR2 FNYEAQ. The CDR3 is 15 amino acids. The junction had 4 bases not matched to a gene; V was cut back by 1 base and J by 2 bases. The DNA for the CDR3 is TGTGCCAGCAGCTTAGGGTCAGGGGGCACCTACGAGCAGTACTTC. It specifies CASSLGSGGTYEQYF. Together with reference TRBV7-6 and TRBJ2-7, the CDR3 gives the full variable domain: GAGVSQSPRYKVTKRGQDVALRCDPISGHVSLYWYRQALGQGPEFLTYFNYEAQQDKSGLPNDRFSAERPEGSISTLTIQRTEQRDSAMYRCASSLGSGGTYEQYFGPGTRLTVT.

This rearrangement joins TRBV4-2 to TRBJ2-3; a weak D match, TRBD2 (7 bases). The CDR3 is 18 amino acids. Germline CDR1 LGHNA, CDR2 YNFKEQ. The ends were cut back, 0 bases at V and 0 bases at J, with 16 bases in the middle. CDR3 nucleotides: TGTGCCAGCAGCCAAGACTGGCGGGGGCCCCAAAGCACAGATACGCAGTATTTT. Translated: CASSQDWRGPQSTDTQYF.

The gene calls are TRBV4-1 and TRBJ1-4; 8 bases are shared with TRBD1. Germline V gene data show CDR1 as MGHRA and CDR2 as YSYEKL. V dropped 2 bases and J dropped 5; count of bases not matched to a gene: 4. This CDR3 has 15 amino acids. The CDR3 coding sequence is TGCGCCAGCAGCCAACCCGGACAGGGAAATGAAAAACTGTTTTTT. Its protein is CASSQPGQGNEKLFF.

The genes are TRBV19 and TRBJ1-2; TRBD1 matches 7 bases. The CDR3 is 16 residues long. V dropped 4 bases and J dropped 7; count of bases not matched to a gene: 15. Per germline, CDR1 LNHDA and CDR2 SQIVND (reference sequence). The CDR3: CASSTDSTGNVGGYTF. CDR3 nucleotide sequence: TGTGCCAGTAGTACCGACTCGACAGGGAATGTTGGTGGCTACACCTTC.

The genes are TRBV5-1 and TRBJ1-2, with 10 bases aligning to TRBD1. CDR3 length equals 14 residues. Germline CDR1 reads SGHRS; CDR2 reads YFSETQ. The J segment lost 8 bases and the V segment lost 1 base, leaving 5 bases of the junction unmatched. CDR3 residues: CASSLSGQGGGYTF. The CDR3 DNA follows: TGCGCCAGCAGCTTGTCCGGACAGGGGGGAGGCTACACCTTC.

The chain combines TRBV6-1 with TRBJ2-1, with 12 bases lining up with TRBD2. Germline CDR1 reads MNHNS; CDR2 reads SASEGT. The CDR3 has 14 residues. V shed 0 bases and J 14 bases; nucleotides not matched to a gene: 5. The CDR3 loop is CASSEALAGGWEFF. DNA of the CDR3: TGTGCCAGCAGTGAAGCGCTAGCGGGGGGGTGGGAGTTCTTC.

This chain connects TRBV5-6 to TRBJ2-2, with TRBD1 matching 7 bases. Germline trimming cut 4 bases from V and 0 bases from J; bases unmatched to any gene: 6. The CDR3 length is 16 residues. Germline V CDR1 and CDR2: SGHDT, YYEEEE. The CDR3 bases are TGTGCCAGCAGCCGGACCGGGACAGCGAACACCGGGGAGCTGTTTTTT. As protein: CASSRTGTANTGELFF.

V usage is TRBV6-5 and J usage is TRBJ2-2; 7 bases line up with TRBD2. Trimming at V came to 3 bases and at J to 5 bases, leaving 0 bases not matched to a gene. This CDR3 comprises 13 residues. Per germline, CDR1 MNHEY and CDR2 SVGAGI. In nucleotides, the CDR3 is TGTGCCAGCAGTTATAGCGGGACCGGGGAGCTGTTTTTT. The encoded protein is CASSYSGTGELFF.

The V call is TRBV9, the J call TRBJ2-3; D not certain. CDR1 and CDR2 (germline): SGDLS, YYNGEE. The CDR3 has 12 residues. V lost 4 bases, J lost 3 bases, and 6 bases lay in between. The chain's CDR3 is CASSLRTDTQYF. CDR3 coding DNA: TGTGCCAGCAGCCTCCGGACAGATACGCAGTATTTT.

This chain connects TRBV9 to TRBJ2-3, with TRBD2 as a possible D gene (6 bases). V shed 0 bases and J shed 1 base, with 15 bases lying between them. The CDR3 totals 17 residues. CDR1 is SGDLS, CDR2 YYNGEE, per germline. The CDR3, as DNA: TGTGCCAGCAGCGTAGTTTTCGGAGGGGAAGGCACAGATACGCAGTATTTT. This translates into CASSVVFGGEGTDTQYF.

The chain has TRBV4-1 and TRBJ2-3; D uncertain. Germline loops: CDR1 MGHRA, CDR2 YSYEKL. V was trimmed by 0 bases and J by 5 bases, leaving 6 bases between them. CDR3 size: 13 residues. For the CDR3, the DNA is TGCGCCAGCAGCCAAGATCGCGTAGATACGCAGTATTTT. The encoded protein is CASSQDRVDTQYF.

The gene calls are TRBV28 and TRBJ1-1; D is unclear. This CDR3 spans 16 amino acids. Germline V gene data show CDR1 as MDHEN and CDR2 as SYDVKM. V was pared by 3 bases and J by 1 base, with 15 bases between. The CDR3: CASSFYDIRPNTEAFF. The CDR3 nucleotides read TGTGCCAGCAGTTTCTATGACATTCGGCCGAACACTGAAGCTTTCTTT.